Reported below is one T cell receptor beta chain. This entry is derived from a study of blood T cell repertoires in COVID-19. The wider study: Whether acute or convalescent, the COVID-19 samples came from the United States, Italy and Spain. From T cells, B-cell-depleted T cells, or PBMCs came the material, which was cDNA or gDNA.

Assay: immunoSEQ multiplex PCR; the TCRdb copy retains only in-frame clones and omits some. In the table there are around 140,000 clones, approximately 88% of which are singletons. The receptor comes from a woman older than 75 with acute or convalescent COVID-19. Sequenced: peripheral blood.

CDR3 region: CASSLSAGGGTGELFF. The CDR3 DNA reads TGTGCCAGCAGCTTATCGGCGGGTGGAGGCACCGGGGAGCTGTTTTTT. The chain uses TRBV7-2 and TRBJ2-2; D is perhaps TRBD2 (5 bases). Per germline, CDR1 SGHTA and CDR2 FQGNSA. The length of the CDR3 is 16 residues. The germline V and J ends were trimmed by 2 bases and 4 bases, with 14 bases remaining between them.